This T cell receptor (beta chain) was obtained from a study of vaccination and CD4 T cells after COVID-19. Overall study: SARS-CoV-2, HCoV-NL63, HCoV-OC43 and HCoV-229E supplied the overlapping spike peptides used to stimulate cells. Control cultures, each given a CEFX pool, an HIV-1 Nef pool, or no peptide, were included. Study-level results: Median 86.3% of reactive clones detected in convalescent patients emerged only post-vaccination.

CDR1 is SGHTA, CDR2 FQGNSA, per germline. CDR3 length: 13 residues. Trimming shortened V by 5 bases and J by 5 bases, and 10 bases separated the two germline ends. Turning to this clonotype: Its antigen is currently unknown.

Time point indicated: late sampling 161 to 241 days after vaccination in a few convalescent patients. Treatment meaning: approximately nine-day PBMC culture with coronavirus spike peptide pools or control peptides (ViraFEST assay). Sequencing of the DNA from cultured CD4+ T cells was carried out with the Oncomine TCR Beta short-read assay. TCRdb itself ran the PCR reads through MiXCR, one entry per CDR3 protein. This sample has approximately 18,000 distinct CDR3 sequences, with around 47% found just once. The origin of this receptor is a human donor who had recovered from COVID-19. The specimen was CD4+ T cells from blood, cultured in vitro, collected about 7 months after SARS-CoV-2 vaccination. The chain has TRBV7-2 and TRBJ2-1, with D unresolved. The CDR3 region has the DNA TGTGCCAGCAGCCTCCGGACCAACAATGAGCAGTTCTTC. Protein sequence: CASSLRTNNEQFF. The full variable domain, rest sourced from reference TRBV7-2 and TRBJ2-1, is GAGVSQSPSNKVTEKGKDVELRCDPISGHTALYWYRQSLGQGLEFLIYFQGNSAPDKSGLPSDRFSAERTGGSVSTLTIQRTQQEDSAVYLCASSLRTNNEQFFGPGTRLTVL.